This T cell receptor (beta chain) appears in the sequencing data of a study of T cell responses to AZD1222 COVID-19 vaccine. TCRdb keeps only in-frame clones here, not all; method: immunoSEQ multiplex PCR. The sample records about 170,000 clones, about 89% being singletons. CDR1 and CDR2 (germline): SQVTM, ANQGSEA. V was trimmed by 4 bases and J by 5 bases, leaving 15 bases between them. The CDR3 length is 13 residues. The sequence was obtained from an adult in good health. The chain joins TRBV29-1 to TRBJ2-7; D uncertain. The sequencing used peripheral blood, collected on day 0 of AZD1222 vaccination. The CDR3 region is CSVVAWDGDEQYF. CDR3 DNA sequence: TGCAGCGTTGTTGCTTGGGATGGGGACGAGCAGTACTTC.